This TCR beta chain was identified during a study of blood T cell repertoires in COVID-19. Whole-study context: Material from acute and convalescent COVID-19 was sourced from the United States, Italy and Spain. Sample material is recorded as cDNA or gDNA derived from T cells, B-cell-depleted T cells, or PBMCs.

In the authors' workflow: Reference gene primer amplification gave nucleated cell count estimates. Clones were read by immunoSEQ multiplex PCR, and TCRdb kept only the in-frame ones, dropping some. The V and J calls and clone size are taken from that table; D and trimming were inferred from the DNA. The sample carries some 130,000 clones, over 75% recorded once. This clone is a singleton in its sample. The V gene lost 6 bases and the J gene lost 0 bases, with 12 bases spanning the gap. The V gene's germline CDR1 is SGHKS and CDR2 YYEKEE (reference sequence). The CDR3 runs to 14 residues. The source material was peripheral blood. The clonotype was recovered from a man aged 35 to 55 with active or convalescent COVID-19. The chain combines TRBV5-5 with TRBJ1-2; D remains ambiguous. The CDR3 region has the DNA TGTGCCAGCACCACCATGGTAGCTAACTATGGCTACACCTTC. Translation: CASTTMVANYGYTF.